A selection of T cell receptor beta chains follows, all from one sample in a study of blood T cells in healthy people across ages. MiXCR, run by TCRdb on the 5' RACE reads, gives a single entry per CDR3 protein. The sample shows around 1,500,000 distinct CDR3 sequences, about 43% of them seen only once. The sample consisted of blood. The receptors were gathered from a woman aged 18-29 years in good health. Each CDR3 is given with its conserved first and last residue. A D gene is named only where the DNA matches it firmly. Clone size is not always given. Where it is, it says once, few, many or a class for expanded clones.

>TRBJ2-3|-|TRBV2|11|-
TGTGCCAACCGGGTTAGCAATACGCAGTATTTT
CANRVSNTQYF
>TRBJ1-2|-|TRBV20-1|14|-
TGCAGTGCTAGAGATCCGGGGGCAACTCGAGGCTACACCTTC
CSARDPGATRGYTF
>TRBJ2-1|many|TRBV20-1|13|-
TGCAGTGCTCCCTCGGAGTCCTACAATGAGCAGTTCTTC
CSAPSESYNEQFF
>TRBJ2-3|-|TRBV6-6|15|-
TGTGCCAGCAGTTATTCCAGGGGGGAGACAGATACGCAGTATTTT
CASSYSRGETDTQYF
>TRBJ2-5|-|TRBV20-1|13|TRBD1
TGCAGTGCTAGAGAGACAGGGTTGGAGACCCAGTACTTC
CSARETGLETQYF
>TRBJ2-3|few|TRBV9|16|-
TGTGCCAGCAGCGTAGCTGGGGGGCATAGCACAGATACGCAGTATTTT
CASSVAGGHSTDTQYF
>TRBJ2-1|-|TRBV5-1|17|TRBD2
TGCGCCAGCAGCTTGGGAGAGACTAGCGGGGGGCGGGGTGAGCAGTTCTTC
CASSLGETSGGRGEQFF
>TRBJ1-1|-|TRBV27|14|TRBD1
TGTGCCAGCAGTTTAACGGACAGGTCCACTGAAGCTTTCTTT
CASSLTDRSTEAFF
>TRBJ2-7|-|TRBV6-2/TRBV6-3|17|TRBD1
TGTGCCAGCAGTTACTCGACGGGACAGGGTATATTCAATGAGCAGTACTTC
CASSYSTGQGIFNEQYF
>TRBJ1-6|few|TRBV20-1|16|-
TGCAGTGCTAGAGATTCAGGGGAGCCCTATAATTCACCCCTCCACTTT
CSARDSGEPYNSPLHF
>TRBJ2-7|once|TRBV5-1|15|-
TGCGCCAGCAGCCCAACCGGGGACGCATCCTACGAGCAGTACTTC
CASSPTGDASYEQYF
>TRBJ1-1|few|TRBV12-3/TRBV12-4|15|TRBD1
TGTGCCAGCATACACAGGGGTGGAGGGAACACTGAAGCTTTCTTT
CASIHRGGGNTEAFF
>TRBJ1-5|-|TRBV2|14|-
TGTGCCAGCAGTGAAGCGGGGGCCAATCAGCCCCAGCATTTT
CASSEAGANQPQHF
>TRBJ2-7|-|TRBV20-1|14|-
TGCAGTGCTCCCAACGAAGGGGATTCCTACGAGCAGTACTTC
CSAPNEGDSYEQYF
>TRBJ1-6|few|TRBV5-1|16|TRBD1
TGCGCCAGCAGCTGGCAGGACAGGGGGAATAATTCACCCCTCCACTTT
CASSWQDRGNNSPLHF
>TRBJ2-5|-|TRBV29-1|10|-
TGCAGCGTCAGACGCGGTGAGCAGTACTTC
CSVRRGEQYF
>TRBJ2-7|-|TRBV4-1|18|-
TGCGCCAGCAGCCAAGAGACAGGTTTTCTAACGAGCTCCTACGAGCAGTACTTC
CASSQETGFLTSSYEQYF
>TRBJ2-7|-|TRBV18|17|TRBD1
TGTGCCAGCTCACCGACCGGGACAGGGGGTCCAGGAGACGAGCAGTACTTC
CASSPTGTGGPGDEQYF
>TRBJ1-2|-|TRBV12-3/TRBV12-4|15|-
TGTGCCAGCAGGGTAGGGTCGCCAGGGCGGTATGGCTACACCTTC
CASRVGSPGRYGYTF
>TRBJ2-1|few|TRBV12-5|14|TRBD1
TGTGCTAGTGGGGAACAGGGGGCTTCTAGTGAGCAGTTCTTC
CASGEQGASSEQFF
>TRBJ2-2|-|TRBV9|15|-
TGTGCCAGCAGCGTAGCCCCAGGTTACACCGGGGAGCTGTTTTTT
CASSVAPGYTGELFF
>TRBJ1-1|-|TRBV6-6|13|-
TGTGCCAGCAGTTACGGGTTGGGCGGTGAAGCTTTCTTT
CASSYGLGGEAFF
>TRBJ2-5|once|TRBV4-1|16|-
TGCGCCAGCAACCAAGGAATATTCCCAGACCAAGAGACCCAGTACTTC
CASNQGIFPDQETQYF
>TRBJ2-4|once|TRBV5-1|20|-
TGCGCCAGCAGCCCGGAGGAGCAGGCTTATGGTAGTAGGGCCAAAAACATTCAGTACTTC
CASSPEEQAYGSRAKNIQYF
>TRBJ2-7|-|TRBV6-1|16|-
TGTGCCAGCAAGGGGCAGGGGCCCGGGACCTACAATGAGCAGTACTTC
CASKGQGPGTYNEQYF
>TRBJ2-5|few|TRBV29-1|12|-
TGCAGCGTTGAAGAGGGATCGGAGACCCAGTACTTC
CSVEEGSETQYF